The sequence of this TCR beta chain was determined in a study of human T cells and chemical hapten exposure. Noted time point: patch test 2, 6 weeks after DPC sensitization. Treatment specified: therapeutic diphenylcyclopropenone sensitization with weekly scalp DPC. Trimming took off 2 bases at V and 4 bases at J, with 15 bases between the two ends. Germline CDR1 reads SGHVS; CDR2 reads FQNEAQ. The CDR3 consists of 16 residues. A single record per CDR3 protein comes from TCRdb applying MiXCR to the RACE reads. The sample holds 330,000 or so distinct CDR3 sequences, about 6.3% seen once. The rearrangement joins TRBV7-8 to TRBJ2-1; D not resolved. The sample was whole blood, taken in connection with sensitization to the hapten diphenylcyclopropenone (DPC). The TCR originated in a woman between 18 and 29 years old with alopecia areata. Some clones in this sample may be carry-over from other donors' samples. CDR3 residues: CASSLPRTALYNEQFF. The CDR3 nucleotides read TGTGCCAGCAGCTTACCCCGGACCGCCCTATACAATGAGCAGTTCTTC. The variable domain in full, completed from reference TRBV7-8 and TRBJ2-1, reads GAGVSQSPRYKVAKRGQDVALRCDPISGHVSLFWYQQALGQGPEFLTYFQNEAQLDKSGLPSDRFFAERPEGSVSTLKIQRTQQEDSAVYLCASSLPRTALYNEQFFGPGTRLTVL.